Shown below are 5 T cell receptor beta chains from a single sample sequenced in a study of T cell repertoires in cytomegalovirus infection. TCRdb recomputed calls from the reads with MiXCR, one row per CDR3 protein. The sample carries roughly 45,000 distinct CDR3 sequences, about a fifth recorded once. Their specific antigens are unknown. Specimen: CD8+ T cells from cultured PBMCs, collected from culture after CMV antigen stimulation. The receptors originated from a human donor in good health (CMV status not recorded). Some clones in this sample may be carry-over from other donors' samples.

There are many counts of this clonotype. The CDR3 DNA sequence: TGTGCCAGCAGCGGGACTGGGTACTACAATGAGCAGTTCTTC. It translates to CASSGTGYYNEQFF. V and J are TRBV6-2 or TRBV6-3 and TRBJ2-1; maybe TRBD2 (6 bases). Germline CDR1 MNHEY, CDR2 SVGEGT. The CDR3 totals 14 residues. Between the trimmed V and J ends, which lost 6 bases and 3 bases, there was a span of 12 bases.

V usage is TRBV28 and J usage is TRBJ2-7, with D perhaps matching TRBD1 (6 bases). Germline V gene sequence: CDR1 MDHEN, CDR2 SYDVKM. This CDR3 is built from 15 residues. Trimming removed 6 bases at V and 3 bases at J, with 18 bases between. This chain's CDR3 is CASRLTTGTRYEQYF. In DNA form, the CDR3 reads TGTGCCAGCAGACTTACAACCGGGACACGCTACGAGCAGTACTTC.

The table lists this clonotype with a few counts. The CDR3 region has the DNA TGTGCCAGCAGCTCCAGGACCTATTCTCTAACCTACGAGCAGTACTTC. Translating gives CASSSRTYSLTYEQYF. V gene TRBV7-2 combines with J gene TRBJ2-7; D gene ambiguous. This CDR3 is 16 amino acids long. V lost 4 bases and J lost 2, with 18 bases in between. Germline-derived CDR1 and CDR2 are SGHTA and FQGNSA.

This clonotype was seen more than once but under ten times. V usage is TRBV7-2 and J usage is TRBJ2-3; D ambiguous. V was clipped by 2 bases and J by 4 bases, with 7 bases between them. The CDR3 extends over 13 amino acids. The germline V gene has CDR1 SGHTA and CDR2 FQGNSA. For the CDR3, the DNA is TGTGCCAGCAGCTTAAATCGACCAGATACGCAGTATTTT. Translation gives CASSLNRPDTQYF.

The rearrangement joins TRBV29-1 to TRBJ2-1; 12 bases match TRBD2. The junction had 2 bases not matched to a gene; V was cut back by 6 bases and J by 2 bases. Germline values: CDR1 SQVTM, CDR2 ANQGSEA. This CDR3 has 14 residues. The DNA for the CDR3 is TGCAGCGTAGCTAGCGGGGGGGCCTACAATGAGCAGTTCTTC. It encodes CSVASGGAYNEQFF.